Below, 9 T cell receptor beta chains from the same sample are listed, as sequenced in a study of cytomegalovirus exposure and HLA in healthy donors (dated 2017 in TCRdb). The protocol used for the library was the immunoSEQ multiplex PCR assay. For the multiplex PCR, a mixture combining 60 forward primers for TCR Vbeta segments and 13 reverse primers for TCR Jbeta segments was used. The table comes from immuneACCESS by way of TCRdb, which keeps in-frame sequences with V and J called. Part of the clones is missing from these tables; in studies checked, under half for an unresolved V gene and the rest for unknown reasons. The sample data list 120,000 to 150,000 clones, and 80% to 85% of these were observed just once. The ten biggest clones cover under 3% of the sample. Specimen: PBMCs. These receptors were taken from a woman aged 30 to 39 in good health and CMV-seronegative.

This clone was seen a few times. The chain recombines TRBV6-1 with TRBJ1-2; 9 bases agree with TRBD1. Germline V gene sequence: CDR1 MNHNS, CDR2 SASEGT. There are 16 residues in the CDR3. Losses at the gene ends were 6 bases for V and 4 bases for J; bases not matched to a gene: 12. Written as DNA, the CDR3 is TGTGCCAGCAGCGAACACGGGACAGGGCAGGCCTATGGCTACACCTTC. The encoded protein is CASSEHGTGQAYGYTF.

The CDR3 loop reads CASSPDRAYTGELFF. The CDR3 DNA reads as TGCGCCAGCAGTCCGGACAGGGCGTACACCGGGGAGCTGTTTTTT. The V and J genes are TRBV4-3 and TRBJ2-2; 8 positions match TRBD1. The CDR3 runs 15 residues. V was pared by 6 bases and J by 3 bases, with 6 bases of the junction left unmatched. Per the germline V gene, CDR1 is LGHNA and CDR2 is YSLEER.

The chain has TRBV7-8 and TRBJ2-7, with no clear D. Trimming removed 1 base from V and 6 bases from J, with 19 bases in between. Germline values: CDR1 SGHVS, CDR2 FQNEAQ. The CDR3 contains 16 residues. The CDR3 loop is CASSLGSTTTAREQYF. In nucleotides, the CDR3 is TGTGCCAGCAGCTTAGGAAGTACGACGACTGCGCGCGAGCAGTACTTC.

V gene TRBV6-1 combines with J gene TRBJ2-5; no definite D call. The V and J ends lost 8 bases and 2 bases respectively, with 12 bases between them. The germline V gene has CDR1 MNHNS and CDR2 SASEGT. The CDR3 runs to 13 residues. The CDR3 DNA follows: TGTGCCAGCGGGTGGAGCAGACAAGAGACCCAGTACTTC. It is translated as CASGWSRQETQYF.

This chain links TRBV7-9 with TRBJ2-1; weak D call: TRBD2 (5 bases). Trimming removed 0 bases at V and 8 bases at J, with 17 bases between. This CDR3 has 16 residues. Germline assignment: CDR1 SEHNR and CDR2 FQNEAQ (reference sequence). CDR3 bases: TGTGCCAGCAGCTTAGCGGTCGGGAAAGGTCACCATGAGCAGTTCTTC. Translating gives CASSLAVGKGHHEQFF. Full variable domain (missing parts from reference TRBV7-9 and TRBJ2-1): DTGVSQNPRHKITKRGQNVTFRCDPISEHNRLYWYRQTLGQGPEFLTYFQNEAQLEKSRLLSDRFSAERPKGSFSTLEIQRTEQGDSAMYLCASSLAVGKGHHEQFFGPGTRLTVL.

The chain links TRBV11-2 to TRBJ2-1; TRBD2 matches 7 bases. The V segment lost 3 bases and the J segment 5 bases; nucleotides outside the gene matches: 7. CDR3 length: 15 residues. Germline loops: CDR1 SGHAT, CDR2 FQNNGV. CDR3 sequence (DNA): TGTGCCAGCAGCTTCGGCGGGAGATGGAACAATGAGCAGTTCTTC. Protein sequence: CASSFGGRWNNEQFF.

The count of this clone is one. The chain has TRBV7-6 and TRBJ1-1, with a weak D call TRBD1 (5 bases). Deletions cut 3 bases from V and 8 bases from J, with 13 bases between. The CDR3 has 13 residues. Germline V gives CDR1 SGHVS, CDR2 FNYEAQ. CDR3 loop: CASSLDQGTEAFF. CDR3 sequence (DNA): TGTGCCAGCAGCTTGGACCAGGGTACCGAAGCTTTCTTT. The whole variable domain, filled in from reference TRBV7-6 and TRBJ1-1, reads GAGVSQSPRYKVTKRGQDVALRCDPISGHVSLYWYRQALGQGPEFLTYFNYEAQQDKSGLPNDRFSAERPEGSISTLTIQRTEQRDSAMYRCASSLDQGTEAFFGQGTRLTVV.

The V gene is TRBV9, the J gene TRBJ1-3; D uncertain. The ends were cut back, 0 bases at V and 2 bases at J, with 12 bases in the middle. Germline values: CDR1 SGDLS, CDR2 YYNGEE. The CDR3 contains 16 residues. Here the CDR3 DNA reads TGTGCCAGCAGCGTAGCACGGTCTACTACTGGAAACACCATATATTTT. It is translated as CASSVARSTTGNTIYF. Drawing the rest from reference TRBV9 and TRBJ1-3, the complete variable domain is DSGVTQTPKHLITATGQRVTLRCSPRSGDLSVYWYQQSLDQGLQFLIQYYNGEERAKGNILERFSAQQFPDLHSELNLSSLELGDSALYFCASSVARSTTGNTIYFGEGSWLTVV.

This chain connects TRBV19 to TRBJ1-3; D is unclear. The CDR3 spans 15 residues. Trimming cost V 5 bases and J 0 bases, with 11 bases left between them. CDR1 is LNHDA and CDR2 is SQIVND in the germline V gene (reference sequence). The CDR3 nucleotides are TGTGCCAGTAGTGTAAGAGGCTTCTCTGGAAACACCATATATTTT. Its translation is CASSVRGFSGNTIYF.